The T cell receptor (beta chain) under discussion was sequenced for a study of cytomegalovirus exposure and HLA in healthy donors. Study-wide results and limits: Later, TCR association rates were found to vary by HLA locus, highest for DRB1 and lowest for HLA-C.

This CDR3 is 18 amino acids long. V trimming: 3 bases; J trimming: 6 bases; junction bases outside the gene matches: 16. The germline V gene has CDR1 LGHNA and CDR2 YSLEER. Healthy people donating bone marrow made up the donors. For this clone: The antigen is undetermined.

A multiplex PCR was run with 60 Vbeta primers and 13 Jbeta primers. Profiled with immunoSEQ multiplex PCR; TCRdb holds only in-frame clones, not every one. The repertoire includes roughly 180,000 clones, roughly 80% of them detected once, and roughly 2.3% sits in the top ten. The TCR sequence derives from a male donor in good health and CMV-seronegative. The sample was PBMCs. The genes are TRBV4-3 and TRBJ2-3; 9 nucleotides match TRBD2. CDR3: CASSQVRVVAGVSDTQYF. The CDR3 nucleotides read TGCGCCAGCAGCCAGGTCCGTGTGGTAGCGGGAGTGTCCGATACGCAGTATTTT.